The rows below give T cell receptor beta chains drawn from one sample of a study of PD-1 blockade in mismatch repair-deficient tumors. Assay used: immunoSEQ multiplex PCR; TCRdb lists only in-frame clones, some missing. Among 120,000 or so clones listed, 85% to 90% were seen once. Sequences were derived from peripheral blood, sampled 44 weeks after starting pembrolizumab. These receptors were collected from an adult with mismatch repair-deficient cancer. Both conserved end residues are part of each CDR3. Fields, in order: clone size, J gene, D gene, V gene, CDR3 DNA, CDR3 protein. The D gene is left open where the match is weak. For some rows the clone size is stated as once, few or many, or as a class when expanded; others skip it.

>NA|TRBJ2-7|NA|TRBV10-3
TGTGCCATCAGTGAGTCGATGCAGGGTGGTGGCGAGCAGTACTTC
CAISESMQGGGEQYF
>NA|TRBJ2-7|TRBD2|TRBV13
TGTGCCAGCAGCTACCACACGGGGGGGGTCTACGAGCAGTACTTC
CASSYHTGGVYEQYF
>NA|TRBJ2-1|TRBD2|TRBV2
TGTGCCAGCAGTGAGGGAGGGTCCCACAATGAGCAGTTCTTC
CASSEGGSHNEQFF
>NA|TRBJ2-5|NA|TRBV11-3
TGTGCCAGCAGCTTAGAGCTCTGGTCATCGCCGAGGGAGACCCAGTACTTC
CASSLELWSSPRETQYF
>NA|TRBJ1-2|TRBD1|TRBV15
TGTGCCACCAGCAGAGATCGCAACAGGGGCTATGGCTACACCTTC
CATSRDRNRGYGYTF
>NA|TRBJ2-7|NA|TRBV7-8
TGTGCCAGCAGCTCCCGGGTGGTCTACGAGCAGTACTTC
CASSSRVVYEQYF
>NA|TRBJ2-7|NA|TRBV13
TGTGCCAGCAGCACTATAGTTTCCGAGCAGTACTTC
CASSTIVSEQYF
>NA|TRBJ2-7|TRBD1|TRBV7-8
TGTGCCAGCAGCGGACAGGGAAACGAGCAGTACTTC
CASSGQGNEQYF
>NA|TRBJ2-7|NA|TRBV6-5
TGTGCCAGCAGTTACGCGGCAGGGGATTACGAGCAGTACTTC
CASSYAAGDYEQYF
>NA|TRBJ2-7|TRBD1|TRBV5-1
TGCGCCAGCAGCCCCGGGGACAGCCGCTACGAGCAGTACTTC
CASSPGDSRYEQYF
>NA|TRBJ2-7|TRBD1|TRBV6-1
TGTGCCAGCAGTGAAGCGGACAGGGTCGAGTACTTC
CASSEADRVEYF
>NA|TRBJ2-7|NA|TRBV6-1
TGTGCCAGCAGTGAAGTGCGGACCGGGGTACCCTACGAGCAGTACTTC
CASSEVRTGVPYEQYF
>NA|TRBJ2-7|NA|TRBV15
TGTGCCACCAGCATAGAGGACCCGGTACGCGTGCAGTACTTC
CATSIEDPVRVQYF
>NA|TRBJ2-5|NA|TRBV7-9
TGTGCCAGCAGCTTTAGTTTAGAGACCCAGTACTTC
CASSFSLETQYF
>NA|TRBJ2-3|NA|TRBV27
TGTGCCAGCAGTTTATCCAGTAGCACAGATACGCAGTATTTT
CASSLSSSTDTQYF
>NA|TRBJ2-7|TRBD2|TRBV5-1
TGCGCCAGCAGCCACGGGACTAGCGGGAGGAGATACGAGCAGTACTTC
CASSHGTSGRRYEQYF
>many|TRBJ2-3|TRBD1|TRBV6-4
TGTGCCAGCAGTGACTCGGCGGGACAGGGCGCAGATACGCAGTATTTT
CASSDSAGQGADTQYF
>NA|TRBJ2-7|TRBD2|TRBV27
TGTGCCAGCAGCCGCATAGCGGGAGTTGTATACGAGCAGTACTTC
CASSRIAGVVYEQYF
>NA|TRBJ2-1|TRBD2|TRBV6-4
TGTGCCAGCAGTCCGGGACTAGGATACAATGAGCAGTTCTTC
CASSPGLGYNEQFF
>NA|TRBJ2-6|TRBD2|TRBV5-6
TGTGCCAGCAGCTCACTAGCGAGGCGCTCTGGGGCCAACGTCCTGACTTTC
CASSSLARRSGANVLTF
>NA|TRBJ1-1|NA|TRBV11-2
TGTGCCAGCAGCTCCTTGGGATGGGGGCCCCGGGGGAACACTGAAGCTTTCTTT
CASSSLGWGPRGNTEAFF
>NA|TRBJ2-7|NA|TRBV4-1
TGCGCCAGCAGCCAACCCCTAGGGGAGCAGTACTTC
CASSQPLGEQYF